This T cell receptor beta chain was captured by sequencing in a study of T cell changes during pregnancy in multiple sclerosis. Some clones are missing from TCRdb's copy, which holds only in-frame ones; the method was immunoSEQ multiplex PCR. The table lists tens of thousands of clones, approximately 92% of them singletons. The length of the CDR3 is 17 residues. V was pared by 3 bases and J by 1 base, with 4 bases of the junction left unmatched. Germline V gene sequence: CDR1 LNHNV, CDR2 YYDKDF (reference sequence). The source is a female donor with multiple sclerosis, enrolled in a pregnancy study. The chain uses TRBV15 and TRBJ1-4; 11 positions match TRBD1. Source: peripheral blood, taken in the third trimester of pregnancy. CDR3 bases: TGTGCCACCAGCAGCGGACAGGGGGCGAAAACTAATGAAAAACTGTTTTTT. Translated: CATSSGQGAKTNEKLFF.